This T cell receptor (beta chain) was sequenced for a study of brain T cells in children with intractable seizures. Produced via immunoSEQ multiplex PCR; TCRdb's table is partial and in-frame only. The sample carries 300,000 to 400,000 clones, about 93% recorded once. Sample time point: blood from clinic visit 5 months post-surgery; TSC patient then seizure free. Germline V gene data show CDR1 as MNHEY and CDR2 as SMNVEV (reference sequence). With 4 bases clipped from V and 4 bases from J, the junction kept 5 bases outside the gene matches. The CDR3 has 16 amino acids. This rearrangement joins TRBV27 to TRBJ2-2; TRBD2 matches 11 bases. Here the sequenced sample was peripheral blood, taken roughly 5 months after surgery. This sequence originates from a boy younger than two with tuberous sclerosis and intractable seizures. The CDR3 region is CASSYGGLAGTGELFF. In DNA, the CDR3 is TGTGCCAGCAGTTATGGAGGACTAGCGGGCACCGGGGAGCTGTTTTTT.